This note documents a single TCR beta chain sequence. As yet, its antigen is unknown. One junction end disagrees with the germline gene, perhaps due to a read error. Stated treatment: approximately 9-day PBMC culture with coronavirus spike peptide pools or control peptides (ViraFEST assay). Cultures used roughly 2.1 million PBMCs per well, approximately 9.2 IU/ml IL-2 and approximately 10 ug/ml peptides. Per germline, CDR1 DFQATT and CDR2 SNEGSKA (reference sequence). CDR3 length equals 17 residues. With the Oncomine TCR Beta short-read assay, DNA from cultured CD4+ T cells was sequenced. TCRdb independently ran MiXCR on the PCR reads; one entry per CDR3 protein. Of fewer than 4,500 distinct CDR3 sequences detected, 35% to 55% appear once; the ten largest clones hold roughly 49%. This record comes from a study of vaccination and CD4 T cells after COVID-19. For the study at large: Convalescent cases consisted of six males and four females, of whom two were Hispanic. General observations from the study: Post-vaccination, and not before, a median about 90% of reactive clones appeared in convalescent patients.

The sequenced material came from CD4+ T cells from blood, cultured in vitro. The TCR comes from a human donor who had recovered from COVID-19. This chain joins TRBV20-1 and TRBJ2-4, with D possibly TRBD2 on 5 matching bases. The CDR3 loop reads CSARPPFAGLAKNTQYF. CDR3 sequence (DNA): TGCAGTGCTAGACCCCCATTCGCGGGCCTAGCCAAAAACACTCAGTACTTC.